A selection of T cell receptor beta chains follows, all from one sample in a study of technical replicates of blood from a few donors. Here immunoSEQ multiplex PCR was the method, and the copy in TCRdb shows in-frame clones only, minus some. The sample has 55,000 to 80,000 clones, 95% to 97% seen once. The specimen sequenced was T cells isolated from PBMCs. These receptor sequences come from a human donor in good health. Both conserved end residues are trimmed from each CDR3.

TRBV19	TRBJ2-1	ASSIRRAGSYNEQF
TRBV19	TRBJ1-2	ASTYFRSSNYGYT
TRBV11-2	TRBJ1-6	ASSLALGAASPLH
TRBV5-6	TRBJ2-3	ASSLSGQSTDTQY
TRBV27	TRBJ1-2	ASSTTDSPDYGYT
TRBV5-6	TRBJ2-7	ASSSYYEQY
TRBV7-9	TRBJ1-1	ASARQGGMNTEAF
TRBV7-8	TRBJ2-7	ASSSPGTSGYEQY
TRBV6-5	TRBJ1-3	ASSNAQGIRNTIY
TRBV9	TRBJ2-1	ASSYTSGGLNEQF
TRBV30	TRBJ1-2	AWGRQHGYT
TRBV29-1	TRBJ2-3	SVEDVRGLADTQY
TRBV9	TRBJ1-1	ASSVEDRSNTEAF
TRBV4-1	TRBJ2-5	ASSQDRLAGGTETQY
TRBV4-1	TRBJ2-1	ASSPLGLTSGGYNEQF
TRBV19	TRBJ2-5	ASSDDLNSGVYQETQY
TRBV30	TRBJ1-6	AWSVLAGGGNSPLH
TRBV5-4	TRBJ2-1	ASSSLQGRPYNEQF
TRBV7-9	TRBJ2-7	ASSLQGGSYEQY
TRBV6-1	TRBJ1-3	ASSEQPFQTGNAGNTIY
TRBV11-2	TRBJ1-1	ASRSEGFLNTEAF
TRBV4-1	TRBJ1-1	ASSQWTGGLNTEAF
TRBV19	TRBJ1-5	ASSNTWPSNQPQH
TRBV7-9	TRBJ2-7	ASSRPPPASGYEQY
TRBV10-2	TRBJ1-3	ASSVGQGVGNTIY
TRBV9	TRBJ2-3	ASSYRLPTITSTDTQY
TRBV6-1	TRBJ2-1	ASSEAVGGTYNEQF
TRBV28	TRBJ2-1	ASSFQGVEQF
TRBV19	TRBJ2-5	ASSIVDFRNQQETQY
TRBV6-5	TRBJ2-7	ASSRDRGEQY
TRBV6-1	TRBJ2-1	ASRVAGMWKQF
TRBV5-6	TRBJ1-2	ASSLGRGDGYT
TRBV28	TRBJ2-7	ASSLLGQNEQY
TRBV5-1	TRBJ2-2	ASSVAGGTNTGELF
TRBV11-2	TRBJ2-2	ASSSPGGGLF
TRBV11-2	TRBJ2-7	ASSSDRTVQY
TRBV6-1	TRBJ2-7	ASSEYRGPYEQY
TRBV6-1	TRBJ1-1	ASRQGAVEAF
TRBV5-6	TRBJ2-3	ASSFPGLAGGHTQY
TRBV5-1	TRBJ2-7	ASSLSQPTGYEQY
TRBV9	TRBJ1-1	ASSVSPGLNTEAF
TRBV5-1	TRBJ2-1	ASSLVASGEYTEQF
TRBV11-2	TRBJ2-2	ASSSGRWGGTGELF
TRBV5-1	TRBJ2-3	ASLPNSGIPDTQY
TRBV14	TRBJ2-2	ASSQDSSGSTGELF
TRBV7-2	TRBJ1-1	ASSSRDRGTNTEAF
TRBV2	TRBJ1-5	ASRETGSNQPQH
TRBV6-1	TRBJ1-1	ASSARSTDPYTEAF
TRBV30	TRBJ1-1	AWRIGGSTEAF
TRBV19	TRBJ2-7	ASSINGAGGFGYEQY
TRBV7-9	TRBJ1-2	ASSLGPGDIGGYT
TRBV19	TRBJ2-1	ASRSSYYNEQF
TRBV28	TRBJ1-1	ASSKYPSGTREALTEAF
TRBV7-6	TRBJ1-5	ASRYFAGGDQPQH
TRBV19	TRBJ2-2	ASRLPGQGIAGELF
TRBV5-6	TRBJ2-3	ASSLLTEDTQY
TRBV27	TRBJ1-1	ASTHQSAGNTEAF
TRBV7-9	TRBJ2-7	ASSPRNRDRDAEQY
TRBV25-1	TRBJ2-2	ASSDRRINTGELF
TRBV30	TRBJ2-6	AWSVKGRFLGANVLT